One and the same sample provided the 12 T cell receptor beta chains below, sequenced in a study of blood T cell repertoires in COVID-19. Produced via immunoSEQ multiplex PCR; TCRdb's table is partial and in-frame only. The table records around 250,000 clones, about 83% of them present only once. Sequencing input: peripheral blood. These receptors originate from a man aged 35 to 55 with active or convalescent COVID-19.

The chain uses TRBV6-4 and TRBJ2-7; no definite D call. Between the trimmed V and J ends, which lost 5 bases and 6 bases, there was a span of 14 bases. The CDR3 has 13 residues. Germline-derived CDR1 and CDR2 are MRHNA and SNTAGT. The CDR3 coding sequence is TGTGCCAGCAGTCCGCGGATTAACCGCGAGCAGTACTTC. Encoded protein: CASSPRINREQYF.

The genes are TRBV11-2 and TRBJ1-2; TRBD1 aligns across 7 bases. Germline CDR1 is SGHAT and CDR2 is FQNNGV. The CDR3 consists of 15 residues. The V gene end was trimmed by 7 bases and the J gene end by 4 bases; junction bases not matched to a gene: 12. The CDR3 region has the DNA TGTGCCAGCACCCCCGGCCCGTGGGACAGCTATGGCTACACCTTC. Amino acid sequence: CASTPGPWDSYGYTF.

V is TRBV6-5 and J is TRBJ1-2; possible D gene TRBD1, 5 bases. The germline V gene encodes CDR1 MNHEY and CDR2 SVGAGI. V lost 6 bases, J lost 8 bases, and 13 bases lay in between. The CDR3 consists of 12 residues. The CDR3 sequence: CASSSGTFGYTF. The CDR3 DNA reads TGTGCCAGCAGCTCCGGGACTTTCGGCTACACCTTC.

V gene TRBV5-1 combines with J gene TRBJ2-5; 7 bases fit TRBD2. Germline CDR1 SGHRS, CDR2 YFSETQ. Losses at the gene ends were 5 bases for V and 0 bases for J; bases not matched to a gene: 4. The CDR3 has 14 residues. The DNA for the CDR3 is TGCGCCAGCAGAGCGGGGACTAACCAAGAGACCCAGTACTTC. Residues: CASRAGTNQETQYF.

This rearrangement joins TRBV30 to TRBJ2-3; a weak D match, TRBD2 (5 bases). CDR1 is GTSNPN and CDR2 is SVGIG in the germline V gene (reference sequence). Trimming stripped 1 base from V and 5 bases from J, with 7 bases between. This CDR3 spans 12 amino acids. Written as DNA, the CDR3 is TGTGCCTGGAGTGAAAGCGGAGATACGCAGTATTTT. This codes for CAWSESGDTQYF.

This clone showed up just a few times. The V gene is TRBV11-2, the J gene TRBJ2-7, with TRBD1 identical over 9 bases. V gave up 5 bases and J gave up 4 bases; unmatched junction bases: 18. CDR3 length equals 18 residues. Germline CDR1 and CDR2: SGHAT and FQNNGV. The CDR3, as DNA: TGTGCCAGCAGCCCCATTAAACGCCGGGACAGGGAGGTGTACGAGCAGTACTTC. Protein: CASSPIKRRDREVYEQYF.

The chain combines TRBV11-3 with TRBJ2-5; 14 nucleotides align to TRBD2. Germline trimming cut 5 bases from V and 4 bases from J; bases unmatched to any gene: 6. Germline V lookup: CDR1 SGHNT, CDR2 YENEEA. The CDR3 consists of 16 residues. This CDR3 reads CASSKGLAGAGETQYF. The CDR3 DNA reads TGTGCCAGCAGCAAGGGACTAGCGGGGGCTGGAGAGACCCAGTACTTC.

This clone was counted ten times or more. The gene calls are TRBV30 and TRBJ1-2, with 9 bases fitting TRBD1. V dropped 1 base and J dropped 4; count of bases not matched to a gene: 10. Germline V gene data show CDR1 as GTSNPN and CDR2 as SVGIG (reference sequence). This CDR3 is 16 amino acids long. The CDR3 DNA follows: TGTGCCTGGAGTGGGGGACAGGGCGGTCCTATCTATGGCTACACCTTC. Translation: CAWSGGQGGPIYGYTF.

Points on this clone: The junction and the germline gene differ at one end; a read error may be behind it. The CDR3 nucleotides are TGTGCCACCAGCAGAGGCCAGGTGGAGGTTTTC. It encodes CATSRGQVEVF. The rearrangement joins TRBV15 to TRBJ1-2; D remains unclear. The CDR3 is 11 amino acids. In germline, CDR1 is LNHNV, CDR2 YYDKDF (reference sequence).

The genes are TRBV12-3 or TRBV12-4 and TRBJ2-2, with D uncertain. CDR3 length equals 13 residues. Trimming took 5 bases from V and 6 from J, leaving 10 bases between them. The CDR3 DNA sequence: TGTGCCAGCAGTCAGTCCAACCCCGGGGAGCTGTTTTTT. Its translation is CASSQSNPGELFF.

This clone was detected once. The CDR3 DNA sequence: TGCGCCAGCAGCCAAGATGAGTGGGGGACAGGGTTCACAAAACTGTTTTTT. Its protein is CASSQDEWGTGFTKLFF. The chain joins TRBV4-1 to TRBJ1-4; 9 bases map to TRBD1. The CDR3 is 17 amino acids. CDR1 MGHRA and CDR2 YSYEKL come from the germline V gene. The J segment lost 10 bases and the V segment lost 0 bases, leaving 12 bases of the junction unmatched.

This chain links TRBV6-5 with TRBJ2-5; TRBD2 is a possible D gene (6 bases). CDR3 length equals 15 residues. Germline V gene lookup returns CDR1 MNHEY and CDR2 SVGAGI. Trimming removed 2 bases at V and 1 base at J, with 11 bases between. CDR3 bases: TGTGCCAGCAGTTACGGTACGGGAGCCCAAGAGACCCAGTACTTC. It yields the protein CASSYGTGAQETQYF.